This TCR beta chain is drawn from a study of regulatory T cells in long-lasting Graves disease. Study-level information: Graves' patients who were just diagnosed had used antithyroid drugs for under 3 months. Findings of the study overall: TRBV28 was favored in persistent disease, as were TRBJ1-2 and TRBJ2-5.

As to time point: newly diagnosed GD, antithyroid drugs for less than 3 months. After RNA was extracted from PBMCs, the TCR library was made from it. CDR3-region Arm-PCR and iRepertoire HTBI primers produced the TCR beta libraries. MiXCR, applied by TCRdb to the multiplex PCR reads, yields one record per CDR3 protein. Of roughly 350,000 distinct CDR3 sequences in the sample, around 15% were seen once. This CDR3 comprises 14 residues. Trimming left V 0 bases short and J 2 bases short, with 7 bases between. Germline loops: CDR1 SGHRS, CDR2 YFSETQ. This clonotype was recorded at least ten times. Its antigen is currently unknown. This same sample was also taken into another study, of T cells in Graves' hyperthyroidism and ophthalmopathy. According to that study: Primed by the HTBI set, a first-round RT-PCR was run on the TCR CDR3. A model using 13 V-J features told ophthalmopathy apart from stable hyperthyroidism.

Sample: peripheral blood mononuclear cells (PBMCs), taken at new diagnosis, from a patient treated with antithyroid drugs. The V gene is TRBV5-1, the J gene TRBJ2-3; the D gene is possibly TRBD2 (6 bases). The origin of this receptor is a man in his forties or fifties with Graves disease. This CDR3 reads CASSLVDYTDTQYF. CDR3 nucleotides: TGCGCCAGCAGCTTGGTGGACTACACAGATACGCAGTATTTT. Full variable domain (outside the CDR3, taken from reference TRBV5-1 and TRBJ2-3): KAGVTQTPRYLIKTRGQQVTLSCSPISGHRSVSWYQQTPGQGLQFLFEYFSETQRNKGNFPGRFSGRQFSNSRSEMNVSTLELGDSALYLCASSLVDYTDTQYFGPGTRLTVL.